This T cell receptor (beta chain) was obtained from a study of early T cells in non-severe SARS-CoV-2 infection. Study-wide context: Sequenced bulk RNA came from whole blood that was unsorted, and chains were unpaired.

Study conclusions and caveats: Using VDJdb, the matching emphasized anti-spike CD8 responses while missing private and CD4 specificities.

cDNA molecules, individually, were tagged with unique molecular identifiers. One entry per CDR3 protein results from TCRdb running MiXCR on the 5' RACE reads. The table lists some 85,000 distinct CDR3 sequences, roughly 15% of them singletons, with about 1.5% in the top ten. This clonotype was seen more than once but under ten times. Its antigen is still unknown. The CDR3 loop spans 15 amino acids. J was trimmed by 2 bases and V by 3 bases; bases with no gene match: 7. From germline, CDR1 is SGHAT and CDR2 FQNNGV. The sample taken for sequencing was whole blood. The source is an adult who was a healthcare worker with PCR-confirmed SARS-CoV-2 infection or an uninfected control (not recorded which). V and J are TRBV11-2 and TRBJ2-7, with TRBD1 identical over 7 bases. The DNA of the CDR3 is TGTGCCAGCAGCTTGAGCCGGGACAGCGCCTACGAGCAGTACTTC. Amino acids: CASSLSRDSAYEQYF. Full variable domain (outside the CDR3, taken from reference TRBV11-2 and TRBJ2-7): EAGVAQSPRYKIIEKRQSVAFWCNPISGHATLYWYQQILGQGPKLLIQFQNNGVVDDSQLPKDRFSAERLKGVDSTLKIQPAKLEDSAVYLCASSLSRDSAYEQYFGPGTRLTVT.